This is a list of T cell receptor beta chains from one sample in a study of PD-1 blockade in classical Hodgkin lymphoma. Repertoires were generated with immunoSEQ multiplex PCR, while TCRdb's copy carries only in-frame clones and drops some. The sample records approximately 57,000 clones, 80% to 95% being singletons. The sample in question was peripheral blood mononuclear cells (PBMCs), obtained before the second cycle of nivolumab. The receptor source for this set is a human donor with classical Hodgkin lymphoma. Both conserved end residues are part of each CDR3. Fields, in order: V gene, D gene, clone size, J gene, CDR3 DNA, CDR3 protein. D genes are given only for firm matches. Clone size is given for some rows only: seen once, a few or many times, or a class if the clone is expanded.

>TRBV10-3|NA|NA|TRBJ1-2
TGTGCCATCAGTGAGGACAAAGTTTCAGGGGATTTGTCCTATGGCTACACCTTC
CAISEDKVSGDLSYGYTF
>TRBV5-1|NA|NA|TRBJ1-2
TGCGCCAGCAGCTTGGTGTCAGCTAACTATGGCTACACCTTC
CASSLVSANYGYTF
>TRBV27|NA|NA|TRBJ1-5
TGTGCCAGCAGTCCGACGGGACGGTATAGCAATCAGCCCCAGCATTTT
CASSPTGRYSNQPQHF
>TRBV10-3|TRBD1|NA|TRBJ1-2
TGTGCCAGGGGACAGGATAACTATGGCTACACCTTC
CARGQDNYGYTF
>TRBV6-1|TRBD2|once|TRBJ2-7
TGTGCCAGCAGTGAAGCTCTGTCGCGACTAGCGGTTTACGAGCAGTACTTC
CASSEALSRLAVYEQYF
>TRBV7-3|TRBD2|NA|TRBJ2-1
TGTGCCAGCAGCTTAAGGGGACTAGCGGGAGTTAATGAGCAGTTCTTC
CASSLRGLAGVNEQFF
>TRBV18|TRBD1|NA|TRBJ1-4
TGTGCCAGCTCAAGGGACAGCGGCGAAAAACTGTTTTTT
CASSRDSGEKLFF
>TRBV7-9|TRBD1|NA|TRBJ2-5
TGTGCCAGCAGCGGACAGGGGATGGGTCAAGAGACCCAGTACTTC
CASSGQGMGQETQYF
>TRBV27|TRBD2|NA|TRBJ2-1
TGTGCCAGCAGTTTCGGGCTAGCGGTTTACAATGAGCAGTTCTTC
CASSFGLAVYNEQFF
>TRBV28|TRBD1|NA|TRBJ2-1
TGTGCCAGCAGTTTTTTCTGGACAGGGGCAAACTCCTACAATGAGCAGTTCTTC
CASSFFWTGANSYNEQFF
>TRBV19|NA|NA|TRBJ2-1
TGTGCCAGTAGTATTGACAGCTACAATGAGCAGTTCTTC
CASSIDSYNEQFF
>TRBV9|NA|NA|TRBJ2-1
TGTGCCAGCAGCGTTTCCGGTGAGCAGTTCTTC
CASSVSGEQFF
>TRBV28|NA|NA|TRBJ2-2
TGTGCCAGCAGTTTAATTTCACAGGCCGGGGAGCTGTTTTTT
CASSLISQAGELFF
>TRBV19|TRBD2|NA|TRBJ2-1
TGTGCCAGTAGTATGGCTAGCGGGACCTACAATGAGCAGTTCTTC
CASSMASGTYNEQFF
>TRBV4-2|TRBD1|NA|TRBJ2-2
TGTGCCAGCACGACAGGGCTCAACACCGGGGAGCTGTTTTTT
CASTTGLNTGELFF
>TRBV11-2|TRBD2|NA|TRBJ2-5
TGTGCCAGCACCGGGGGGTTCCAAGAGACCCAGTACTTC
CASTGGFQETQYF
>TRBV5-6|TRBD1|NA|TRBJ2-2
TGTGCCAGCAGCTGGGGACAGGGGTTCACCGGGGAGCTGTTTTTT
CASSWGQGFTGELFF
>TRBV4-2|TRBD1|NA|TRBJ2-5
TGTGCCAGCAGCCAGGCTGGTGGGACAGGGTACGAGACCCAGTACTTC
CASSQAGGTGYETQYF
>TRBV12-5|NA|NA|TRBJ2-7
TGTGCTAGCTCCCAGGCCAGGGACGAGCAGTACTTC
CASSQARDEQYF
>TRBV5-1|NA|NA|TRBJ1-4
TGCGCCAGCAGCTTGGGACGTACCCCAACTAATGAAAAACTGTTTTTT
CASSLGRTPTNEKLFF
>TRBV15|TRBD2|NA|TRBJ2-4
TGTGCCACCAGCAGACCTTCGACTAGCGGGAGCAACATTCAGTACTTC
CATSRPSTSGSNIQYF
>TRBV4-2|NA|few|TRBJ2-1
TGTGCCAGCAGCCAAGATTCGTATGAGCAGTTCTTC
CASSQDSYEQFF
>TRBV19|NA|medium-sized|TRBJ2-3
TGTGCCAGTAGTATAGACCCGACAGTGGGGAACACAGATACGCAGTATTTT
CASSIDPTVGNTDTQYF
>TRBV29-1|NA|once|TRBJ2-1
TGCAGCGTTGGGCATACTACGAACTCCTACAATGAGCAGTTCTTC
CSVGHTTNSYNEQFF
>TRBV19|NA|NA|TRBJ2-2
TGTGCCAGTAGTATCGGCCAAAACACCGGGGAGCTGTTTTTT
CASSIGQNTGELFF
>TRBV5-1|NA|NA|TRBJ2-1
TGCGCCAGCAGCTTGCAGGACAGCTCCTACAATGAGCAGTTCTTC
CASSLQDSSYNEQFF
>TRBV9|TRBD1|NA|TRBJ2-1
TGTGCCAGCAGCGCCCCGGATACACAGGGGGCCAGTCATGAGGGGTTCTTC
CASSAPDTQGASHEGFF
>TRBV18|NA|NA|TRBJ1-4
TGTGCCAGCTCACCTGACGCTGCAACTAATGAAAAACTGTTTTTT
CASSPDAATNEKLFF
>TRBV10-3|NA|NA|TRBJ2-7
TGTGCCATCAGTCAGACAGCGGCACACTCCTACGAGCAGTACTTC
CAISQTAAHSYEQYF
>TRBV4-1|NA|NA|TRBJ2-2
TGCGCCAGCAGCCCACCCCCGCGCCAGTCGAACACCGGGGAGCTGTTTTTT
CASSPPPRQSNTGELFF
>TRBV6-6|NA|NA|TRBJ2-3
TGTGCCAGCAGTTACGGTGTCGCTAGCACAGATACGCAGTATTTT
CASSYGVASTDTQYF
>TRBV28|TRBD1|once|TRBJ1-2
TGTGCCAGCAGAAGGACAGGGGGAAACTATGGCTACACCTTC
CASRRTGGNYGYTF
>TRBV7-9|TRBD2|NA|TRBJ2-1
TGTGCCAGCAGCTTAACAGCGGGGGGGCTACCTTACAATGAGCAGTTCTTC
CASSLTAGGLPYNEQFF
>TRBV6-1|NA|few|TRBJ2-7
TGTGCCAGCAGTGAAGCGTTGGGGGCTCAGCAGTACTTC
CASSEALGAQQYF
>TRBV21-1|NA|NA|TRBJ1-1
TGTGCCAAAGGGCCTCACCAAGCTTTCTTT
CAKGPHQAFF
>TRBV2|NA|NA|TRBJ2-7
TGTGCCAGCTACGAACGGGACTCCCCCTACGAGCAGTACTTC
CASYERDSPYEQYF
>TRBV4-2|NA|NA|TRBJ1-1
TGTGCCAGCAGCCACCCCCCGGGGCACCGTGAAGCTTTCTTT
CASSHPPGHREAFF
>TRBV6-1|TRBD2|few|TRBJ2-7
TGTGCCACCACTAGCGGGGGGAGCTCCTACGAGCAGTACTTC
CATTSGGSSYEQYF
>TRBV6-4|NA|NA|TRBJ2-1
TGTGCCAGCAGTGACGGATTCAATGAGCAGTTCTTC
CASSDGFNEQFF
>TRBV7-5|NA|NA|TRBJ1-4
TGTGCCAGCAGCTTTAATACACCAACTAATGAAAAACTGTTTTTT
CASSFNTPTNEKLFF
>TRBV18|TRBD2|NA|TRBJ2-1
TGTGCCAGCTCACCGCGCAGCGGGGAGTACAATGAGCAGTTCTTC
CASSPRSGEYNEQFF
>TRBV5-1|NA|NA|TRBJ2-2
TGCGCCAGTTTCCCTCGGACCAGCGCGAACACCGGGGAGCTGTTTTTT
CASFPRTSANTGELFF
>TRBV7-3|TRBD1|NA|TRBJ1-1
TGTGCCAGCAGCTTACACCAGGGGGCTGAAGCTTTCTTT
CASSLHQGAEAFF
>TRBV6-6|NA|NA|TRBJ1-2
TGTGCCAGCAGTTACTCGCAGGGAAAGGAAGATGGCTACACCTTC
CASSYSQGKEDGYTF
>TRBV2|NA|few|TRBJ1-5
TGTGCCAGCAGGGAAAGCAATCAGCCCCAGCATTTT
CASRESNQPQHF
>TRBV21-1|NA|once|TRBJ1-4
TGTGCCAGCAGCAGATCACTGACAGCCTACGATGAAAAACTGTTTTTT
CASSRSLTAYDEKLFF
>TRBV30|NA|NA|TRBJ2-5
TGTGCCTGGAGTTACCTTAGCTGGGAGCAGTACTTC
CAWSYLSWEQYF
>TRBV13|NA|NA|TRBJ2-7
TGTGCCAGCAGCTCGACCCCTGAATTGATTCCAGGGAACTCCTACGAGCAGTACTTC
CASSSTPELIPGNSYEQYF
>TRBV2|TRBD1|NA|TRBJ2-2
TGTGCCAGCTTTAAATCCGGGACAGGGGTTACAACCGGGGAGCTGTTTTTT
CASFKSGTGVTTGELFF
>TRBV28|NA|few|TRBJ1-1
TGTGCCAGCCTCGAGGGGTTCGTCACTGAAGCTTTCTTT
CASLEGFVTEAFF
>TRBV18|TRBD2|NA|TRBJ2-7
TGTGCCAGCTCGGGATCGGTGACTAGCGGCTCCTACGAGCAGTACTTC
CASSGSVTSGSYEQYF
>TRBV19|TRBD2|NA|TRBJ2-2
TGTGCCAGTAGTGAGGGGAGGGGATCCGGGGAGCTGTTTTTT
CASSEGRGSGELFF